This T cell receptor (beta chain) stems from a study of T cells in Graves' hyperthyroidism and ophthalmopathy. V shed 4 bases and J 4 bases; nucleotides not matched to a gene: 1. Per germline, CDR1 ENHRY and CDR2 SYGVKD. This CDR3 has 13 residues. As for this clonotype: A read error is possible here, since a much larger clone lies one base away.

Amplified TCR beta CDR3 regions derived from RNA transcripts. Researchers ran a first-round RT-PCR on the TCR CDR3 using the HTBI primer set. One entry per CDR3 protein, called by TCRdb with MiXCR from the multiplex PCR reads. This sample has about 540,000 distinct CDR3 sequences, with around 46% found just once. The source of this sequence is a woman younger than 30 with Graves' hyperthyroidism. The material sequenced was peripheral blood or thyroid tissue (not recorded which). The rearrangement joins TRBV10-3 to TRBJ1-3; 7 bases are a match to TRBD1. The CDR3 DNA reads TGTGCCATCAGTGTGGGACAGGGAAACACCATATATTTT. This encodes CAISVGQGNTIYF.